This is a list of T cell receptor beta chains from one sample in a study of cytomegalovirus exposure and HLA in healthy donors. The table came from immunoSEQ multiplex PCR; TCRdb's copy has only in-frame clones and leaves some out. The table records 95,000 to 100,000 clones, over 65% of them present only once. The source material was PBMCs. The source is a man in his forties or fifties in good health and CMV-seronegative. Each CDR3 is given with its conserved first and last residue. Fields, in order: V gene, J gene, CDR3 protein.

TRBV29-1	TRBJ2-7	CSVEWAGKTVEQYF
TRBV19	TRBJ2-7	CASSTRGEQYF
TRBV6-1	TRBJ2-7	CASSEAGGARGEQYF
TRBV5-1	TRBJ2-7	CASSLVKASGSEEQYF
TRBV2	TRBJ2-7	CASSRSYEQYF
TRBV9	TRBJ2-3	CASSVGGRTLRGTDTQYF
TRBV2	TRBJ1-3	CASREYSRSGNTIYF
TRBV19	TRBJ1-2	CASSKGQQSNYGYTF
TRBV5-4	TRBJ2-3	CASSLRTSGPDTQYF
TRBV11-2	TRBJ2-7	CASSLGLAHSYEQYF
TRBV19	TRBJ1-2	CASSILRGRSNYGYTF
TRBV18	TRBJ2-7	CASSINRGEVYEQYF
TRBV7-6	TRBJ1-4	CASSAQGSNEKLFF
TRBV4-1	TRBJ1-5	CASSQEGGQVNQPQHF
TRBV7-9	TRBJ2-5	CASSFPQQETQYF
TRBV6-6	TRBJ1-5	CASSYEGADQPQHF
TRBV9	TRBJ1-2	CASSPGGRGYTF
TRBV5-1	TRBJ2-1	CASSRGSSYNEQFF
TRBV28	TRBJ1-1	CASSVGQGRNTEAFF
TRBV30	TRBJ2-3	CAWTSGGRSTDTQYF
TRBV9	TRBJ1-2	CASSVGGTGLPYGYTF
TRBV10-3	TRBJ2-7	CAISESMGAEQYF
TRBV2	TRBJ2-1	CASSRTSVNNEQFF
TRBV27	TRBJ2-5	CASSRLAGVETQYF
TRBV27	TRBJ1-4	CASSLQGAYEKLFF
TRBV27	TRBJ1-4	CASSSLPTVNEKLFF
TRBV9	TRBJ2-7	CASSFSTSGFPYEQYF
TRBV6-1	TRBJ1-4	CASSGGTGLTNEKLFF
TRBV19	TRBJ1-4	CASSSRDSLNEKLFF
TRBV27	TRBJ2-2	CASSRPPGYPGELFF
TRBV30	TRBJ1-6	CAWRAPLQPLHF
TRBV5-1	TRBJ1-5	CASSWTGTAHQPQHF
TRBV6-5	TRBJ2-7	CASRPTGVGSYEQYF
TRBV6-1	TRBJ2-2	CASSQPGQATGELFF
TRBV5-1	TRBJ2-7	CASSSDSFHPLSYEQYF
TRBV29-1	TRBJ2-7	CSVFGLAGSSYEQYF
TRBV6-1	TRBJ2-2	CASSELTGGTGELFF
TRBV15	TRBJ2-5	CATSTKSGTGGTLYF
TRBV19	TRBJ1-3	CASSTPGTAYSGNTIYF
TRBV18	TRBJ2-7	CASSPGTDSYEQYF
TRBV11-3	TRBJ1-3	CASSIQGFGNTIYF
TRBV7-8	TRBJ2-2	CASSGGDMNTGELFF
TRBV6-5	TRBJ1-3	CASSSPVGGNTIYF
TRBV7-9	TRBJ2-1	CASSLGSSGRDFF
TRBV2	TRBJ2-1	CASAKRDEQFF
TRBV5-4	TRBJ2-3	CASSFPLGSTDTQYF
TRBV5-6	TRBJ1-6	CASSPLGRVNSPLHF
TRBV7-8	TRBJ1-1	CASSFNLEATGTLVSGEAFF
TRBV5-1	TRBJ1-1	CASSLRGGGTEAFF
TRBV11-2	TRBJ2-7	CASSLGMGSTGFHEQYF
TRBV4-2	TRBJ2-7	CASSQAGTSGYEQYF
TRBV5-6	TRBJ1-6	CASSGGGALYNSPLHF
TRBV7-2	TRBJ2-7	CASSLGGGASYEQYF
TRBV7-6	TRBJ2-7	CASSLGPPGSSYEQYF
TRBV19	TRBJ2-7	CASSSDRVGSYEQYF
TRBV28	TRBJ2-1	CASSLYRDPYNEQFF
TRBV5-4	TRBJ2-1	CASRGREAYNEQFF
TRBV7-2	TRBJ2-3	CASSYPGLAGGSTDTQYF
TRBV11-2	TRBJ2-3	CASSLRGPTDTQYF
TRBV15	TRBJ1-1	CATSRDLAGSTEAFF